This T cell receptor beta chain was observed in a study of T cell repertoires in cytomegalovirus infection. Findings of the study overall: Carriage of CMV together with the relevant HLA was identifiable through cumulative public TCR beta family frequency.

Trimming removed 4 bases at V and 6 bases at J, with 13 bases between. The germline V gene has CDR1 MGHRA and CDR2 YSYEKL. The CDR3 runs to 15 residues. TCRdb reprocessed the reads via MiXCR and lists one record per CDR3 protein. The data show under 850,000 distinct CDR3 sequences, roughly 36% seen once. Points on this clonotype: Its specificity is not known.

The chain carries TRBV4-1 and TRBJ2-6; D is tentatively TRBD1 or TRBD2 (5 bases each). This receptor was taken from a human donor in good health (CMV status not recorded). Some clones in this sample may be carry-over from other donors' samples. The starting material was cultured PBMCs, obtained from culture after CMV antigen stimulation. The CDR3, as DNA: TGCGCCAGCAGCCGGCCTGGGGGTTCGGCCAACGTCCTGACTTTC. Its translation: CASSRPGGSANVLTF.